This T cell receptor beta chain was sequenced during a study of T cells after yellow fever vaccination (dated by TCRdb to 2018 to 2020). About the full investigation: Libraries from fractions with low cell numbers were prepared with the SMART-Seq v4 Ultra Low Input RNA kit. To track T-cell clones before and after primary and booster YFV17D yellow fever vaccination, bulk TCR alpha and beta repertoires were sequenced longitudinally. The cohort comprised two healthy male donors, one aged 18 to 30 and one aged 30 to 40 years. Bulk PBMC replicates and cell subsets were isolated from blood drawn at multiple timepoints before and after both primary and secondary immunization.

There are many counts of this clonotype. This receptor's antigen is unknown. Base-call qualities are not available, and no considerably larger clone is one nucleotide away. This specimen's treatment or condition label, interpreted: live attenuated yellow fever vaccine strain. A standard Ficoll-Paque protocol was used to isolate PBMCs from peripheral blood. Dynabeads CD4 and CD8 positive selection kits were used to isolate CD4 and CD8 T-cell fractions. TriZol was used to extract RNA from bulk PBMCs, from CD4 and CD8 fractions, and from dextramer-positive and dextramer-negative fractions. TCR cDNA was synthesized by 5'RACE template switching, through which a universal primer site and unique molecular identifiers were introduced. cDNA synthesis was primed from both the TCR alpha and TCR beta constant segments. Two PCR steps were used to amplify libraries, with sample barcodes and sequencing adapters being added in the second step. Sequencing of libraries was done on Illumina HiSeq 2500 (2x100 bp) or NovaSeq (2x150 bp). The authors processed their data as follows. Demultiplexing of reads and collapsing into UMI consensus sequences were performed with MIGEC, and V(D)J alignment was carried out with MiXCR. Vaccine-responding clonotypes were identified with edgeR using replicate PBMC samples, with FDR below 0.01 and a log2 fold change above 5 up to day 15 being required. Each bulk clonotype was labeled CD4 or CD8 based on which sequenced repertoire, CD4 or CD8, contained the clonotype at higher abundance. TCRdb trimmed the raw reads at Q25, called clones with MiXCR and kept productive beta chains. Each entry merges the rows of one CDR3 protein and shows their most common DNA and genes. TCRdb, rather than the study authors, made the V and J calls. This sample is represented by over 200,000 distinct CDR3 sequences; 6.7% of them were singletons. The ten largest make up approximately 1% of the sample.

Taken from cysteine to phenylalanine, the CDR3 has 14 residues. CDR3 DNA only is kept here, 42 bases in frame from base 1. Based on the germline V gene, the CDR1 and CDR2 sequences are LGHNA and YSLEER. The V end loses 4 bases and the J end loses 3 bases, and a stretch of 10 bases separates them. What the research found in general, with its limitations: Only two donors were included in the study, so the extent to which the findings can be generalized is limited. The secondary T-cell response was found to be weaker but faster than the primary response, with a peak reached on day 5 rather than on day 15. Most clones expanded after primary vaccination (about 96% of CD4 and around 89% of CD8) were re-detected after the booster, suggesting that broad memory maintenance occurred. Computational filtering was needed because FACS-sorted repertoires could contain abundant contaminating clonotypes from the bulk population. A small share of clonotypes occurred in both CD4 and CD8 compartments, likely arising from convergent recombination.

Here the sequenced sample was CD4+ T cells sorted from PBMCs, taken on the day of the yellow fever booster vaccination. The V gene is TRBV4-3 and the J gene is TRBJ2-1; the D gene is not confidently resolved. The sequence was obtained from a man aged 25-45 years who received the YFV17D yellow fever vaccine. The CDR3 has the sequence CASSRDLGYNEQFF. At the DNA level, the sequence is TGCGCCAGCAGCCGGGATCTGGGCTACAATGAGCAGTTCTTC.